Shown below are 31 T cell receptor beta chains from a single sample sequenced in a study of cytomegalovirus exposure and HLA in healthy donors. This PCR relied on a set of 60 Vbeta primers and 13 Jbeta primers. The repertoire was sequenced with immunoSEQ multiplex PCR; TCRdb's copy has only in-frame clones and lacks some. The sample includes 150,000 or so clones, 65% to 70% of them seen just once. Sequencing was performed on PBMCs. The receptor source for this set is a man aged 30-40 years in good health and CMV-seropositive.

The chain combines TRBV10-2 with TRBJ1-1, with TRBD1 matching over 7 bases. The germline CDR1 and CDR2 sequences are WSHSY and SAAADI. The CDR3 loop spans 15 amino acids. Trimming took 10 bases from V and 5 from J; bases not matched to a gene: 16. The CDR3: CATRGATVLWTEAFF. DNA of the CDR3: TGCGCCACCAGGGGGGCGACAGTCTTATGGACTGAAGCTTTCTTT.

This sequence joins TRBV7-9 and TRBJ2-3; 11 positions agree with TRBD2. From germline, CDR1 is SEHNR and CDR2 FQNEAQ (reference sequence). This CDR3 is built from 14 residues. V shed 9 bases and J 4 bases; nucleotides not matched to a gene: 6. CDR3 residues: CASKTSGNSDTQYF. CDR3 coding DNA: TGTGCCAGTAAGACTAGCGGGAATTCAGATACGCAGTATTTT.

Of note for this clone: Other DNA sequences in the same sample also yield this CDR3. This chain joins TRBV6-5 and TRBJ1-5; 9 bases are a match to TRBD1. After removal of 0 bases from V and 4 bases from J, the junction contained 1 base not matched to a gene. In germline, CDR1 is MNHEY, CDR2 SVGAGI. This CDR3 spans 15 amino acids. For the CDR3, the DNA is TGTGCCAGCAGTTACTCGGGACAGGGTAATCAGCCCCAGCATTTT. Translated: CASSYSGQGNQPQHF.

The chain combines TRBV7-9 with TRBJ2-3; maybe TRBD2 (5 bases). Germline V gene data show CDR1 as SEHNR and CDR2 as FQNEAQ (reference sequence). The CDR3 covers 15 residues. The CDR3 loop is CAHVRGGPSTDTQYF. DNA of the CDR3: TGTGCTCACGTCCGAGGCGGGCCTAGCACAGATACGCAGTATTTT.

This clone occurred a few times. The chain recombines TRBV30 with TRBJ2-3; D uncertain. CDR3 length: 14 residues. The V and J ends lost 2 bases and 0 bases respectively, with 9 bases between them. Germline V gene lookup returns CDR1 GTSNPN and CDR2 SVGIG (reference sequence). The CDR3 sequence: CAWSRSTSTDTQYF. The CDR3 DNA follows: TGTGCCTGGAGTCGCAGTACAAGCACAGATACGCAGTATTTT.

This clone is medium-sized in the sample. Other DNA sequences within the sample encode an identical CDR3. This chain connects TRBV7-8 to TRBJ1-4; 9 bases line up with TRBD1. Trimming took 5 bases from V and 7 from J; bases not matched to a gene: 8. The CDR3 is 15 residues long. Germline CDR1 and CDR2: SGHVS and FQNEAQ. CDR3 coding DNA: TGTGCCAGCAGCCAGAACAGGGGGCCGGCTGAAAAACTGTTTTTT. It specifies CASSQNRGPAEKLFF.

This clone was observed a handful of times. The chain has TRBV18 and TRBJ1-5; 9 bases map to TRBD1. CDR3 length equals 16 residues. With V trimmed by 5 bases and J by 7 bases, 12 bases remained unmatched. Germline V gene lookup returns CDR1 KGHSH and CDR2 LQKENI. Written as DNA, the CDR3 is TGTGCCAGCTCATATACCGGGACAGGGTCAGGACAGCCCCAGCATTTT. Translating it yields CASSYTGTGSGQPQHF.

The chain employs TRBV18 and TRBJ1-1, with D perhaps matching TRBD1 (5 bases). Deletions cut 3 bases from V and 1 base from J, with 12 bases between. There are 15 residues in the CDR3. Germline lookup yields CDR1 KGHSH and CDR2 LQKENI. CDR3 nucleotides: TGTGCCAGCTCACCGCCAGCCCAGGGGAACACTGAAGCTTTCTTT. It is translated as CASSPPAQGNTEAFF.

The chain links TRBV6-5 to TRBJ2-7; the D gene is possibly TRBD2 (6 bases). V was clipped by 6 bases and J by 2 bases, with 11 bases between them. Germline assignment: CDR1 MNHEY and CDR2 SVGAGI. The CDR3 length is 13 residues. The CDR3 sequence: CASRRDSTYEQYF. The CDR3, as DNA: TGTGCCAGCAGACGGGACTCCACCTACGAGCAGTACTTC.

CDR3 DNA sequence: TGCACCAGCAGCCAAGACGACCCGTGGGCGGGAATTAGGAATGAGCAGTTCTTC. Its translation is CTSSQDDPWAGIRNEQFF. The V gene is TRBV1, the J gene TRBJ2-1; the listed D gene, TRBD2, was not tested against the DNA. TRBV1 is flagged as a pseudogene. The CDR3 sequence is 18 residues long.

This clone was seen only a few times. The V and J genes are TRBV30 and TRBJ1-3, with D unresolved. Germline CDR1 GTSNPN, CDR2 SVGIG (reference sequence). V was cut by 3 bases and J by 0 bases, with 6 bases left in between. The CDR3 loop spans 13 amino acids. The CDR3 loop reads CAWSSGSGNTIYF. CDR3 sequence (DNA): TGTGCCTGGAGCAGCGGCTCTGGAAACACCATATATTTT. Full variable domain (remainder filled in from reference TRBV30 and TRBJ1-3): SQTIHQWPATLVQPVGSPLSLECTVEGTSNPNLYWYRQAAGRGLQLLFYSVGIGQISSEVPQNLSASRPQDRQFILSSKKLLLSDSGFYLCAWSSGSGNTIYFGEGSWLTVV.

The chain is built from TRBV9 and TRBJ2-2; possibly TRBD2 for D (6 bases). Germline values: CDR1 SGDLS, CDR2 YYNGEE. V was cut by 0 bases and J by 6 bases, with 15 bases left in between. The CDR3 is 16 residues long. The CDR3: CASSVDGGWRAGELFF. The CDR3 DNA follows: TGTGCCAGCAGCGTAGATGGAGGGTGGAGGGCCGGGGAGCTGTTTTTT. Variable domain in full (rest from reference TRBV9 and TRBJ2-2): DSGVTQTPKHLITATGQRVTLRCSPRSGDLSVYWYQQSLDQGLQFLIQYYNGEERAKGNILERFSAQQFPDLHSELNLSSLELGDSALYFCASSVDGGWRAGELFFGEGSRLTVL.

Worth noting for this clone: One junction end does not reproduce the germline sequence, and a read error may be involved. The V call is TRBV14, the J call TRBJ1-1, with D possibly matching TRBD1 (5 bases). The CDR3 contains 14 residues. The germline CDR1 and CDR2 sequences are SGHDN and FVKESK. The CDR3 sequence: CASSQDRVGADASF. CDR3 nucleotides: TGTGCCAGCAGCCAAGATAGGGTAGGGGCGGACGCTTCCTTT.

V usage is TRBV30 and J usage is TRBJ2-1; D gene uncertain. Trimming cost V 2 bases and J 7 bases, with 9 bases left between them. In germline, CDR1 is GTSNPN, CDR2 SVGIG (reference sequence). This CDR3 spans 12 amino acids. The CDR3 nucleotides read TGTGCCTGGAGTCTGAGTTGGAATGAGCAGTTCTTC. The encoded protein is CAWSLSWNEQFF.

The rearrangement joins TRBV7-2 to TRBJ2-3, with 9 bases identical to TRBD1. The V segment lost 4 bases and the J segment 1 base; nucleotides outside the gene matches: 0. Germline V gives CDR1 SGHTA, CDR2 FQGNSA. CDR3 length: 14 amino acids. The CDR3 nucleotides read TGTGCCAGCAGCTGGACAGGGGGCACAGATACGCAGTATTTT. Residues: CASSWTGGTDTQYF.

Only one count was recorded for this clone. V gene TRBV5-4 combines with J gene TRBJ2-5, with 11 bases fitting TRBD2. Germline V gene lookup returns CDR1 SGHNT and CDR2 YYREEE (reference sequence). Trimming at V came to 4 bases and at J to 2 bases, leaving 4 bases not matched to a gene. The CDR3 contains 15 residues. The CDR3 protein is CASSLGLAEQETQYF. Here the CDR3 DNA reads TGTGCCAGCAGCCTGGGACTAGCGGAGCAAGAGACCCAGTACTTC.

On this clone: In the same sample, other DNA sequences code for this CDR3. The chain is built from TRBV12-5 and TRBJ1-1; 7 nucleotides line up with TRBD1. The CDR3 contains 12 residues. Germline V gene data show CDR1 as LGHNT and CDR2 as FRNRAP. V was clipped by 1 base and J by 8 bases; unmatched bases: 1. Written as DNA, the CDR3 is TGTGCTAGTGGTTTGGGACAGGGAGAAGCTTTCTTT. Protein product: CASGLGQGEAFF.

The J gene is TRBJ2-4, the V gene TRBV7-2; TRBD2 aligns across 7 bases. J lost 1 base, V lost 5 bases, and 8 bases had no gene match. This CDR3 contains 16 residues. Germline CDR1 is SGHTA and CDR2 is FQGNSA. This CDR3 reads CASSLAVGGAKNIQYF. The CDR3 nucleotides are TGTGCCAGCAGCCTCGCGGTGGGAGGGGCCAAAAACATTCAGTACTTC.

About this clone itself: The junction differs from germline at one of its ends, possibly a read error. The V gene is TRBV7-9, the J gene TRBJ2-3, with D possibly matching TRBD2 (6 bases). Germline CDR1 SEHNR, CDR2 FQNEAQ (reference sequence). The CDR3 loop spans 17 amino acids. The CDR3 protein is CSSSLEPRLASTDTQYF. CDR3 DNA: TGTTCCAGCAGCTTAGAGCCCAGGCTAGCGAGCACAGATACGCAGTATTTT.

As for this clone: Within the sample, other DNA sequences also encode this same CDR3. The rearrangement links TRBV30 to TRBJ1-5, with TRBD1 identical over 7 bases. The V segment lost 2 bases and the J segment 4 bases; nucleotides outside the gene matches: 11. CDR3 length: 16 amino acids. Germline CDR1 reads GTSNPN; CDR2 reads SVGIG (reference sequence). The CDR3: CAWSKADRVSNQPQHF. CDR3 in DNA: TGTGCCTGGAGTAAAGCCGACAGGGTTAGTAATCAGCCCCAGCATTTT.

The chain combines TRBV6-1 with TRBJ2-7, with a weak D call TRBD1 (6 bases). CDR1 is MNHNS and CDR2 is SASEGT in the germline V gene. V was clipped by 8 bases and J by 7 bases, with 21 bases between them. The CDR3 spans 14 residues. CDR3 protein: CASLRTGSVREQYF. The DNA of the CDR3 is TGTGCCAGCCTTAGAACAGGGTCTGTCCGGGAGCAGTACTTC.

The genes are TRBV10-1 and TRBJ2-5, with D possibly TRBD1 on 6 matching bases. V lost 8 bases, J lost 5 bases, and 12 bases lay in between. This CDR3 is 12 amino acids long. Germline V gene data show CDR1 as WNHNN and CDR2 as SYGVQD (reference sequence). CDR3 bases: TGCGCCAGCTCAACAGGGCTGGAGACCCAGTACTTC. It specifies CASSTGLETQYF.

The V gene is TRBV4-1, the J gene TRBJ1-3; no firm D call. Trimming took off 5 bases at V and 7 bases at J, with 18 bases between the two ends. Germline CDR1 reads MGHRA; CDR2 reads YSYEKL. The length of the CDR3 is 15 residues. CDR3 region: CASSEDRGRGNTIYF. In nucleotides, the CDR3 is TGCGCCAGCAGCGAGGATCGAGGCCGCGGGAACACCATATATTTT.

The chain couples TRBV10-1 to TRBJ2-5, with D maybe TRBD2 (6 bases). Germline CDR1 and CDR2: WNHNN and SYGVQD (reference sequence). The CDR3 is 14 amino acids. Trimming stripped 2 bases from V and 7 bases from J, with 14 bases between. The DNA for the CDR3 is TGCGCCAGCAGTGAGGCGGGAAGCTCGGGGACCCAGTACTTC. Translated: CASSEAGSSGTQYF.

This clone was seen only a few times. This chain uses TRBV5-1 with TRBJ1-4, with a weak D call TRBD1 (5 bases). Per the germline V gene, CDR1 is SGHRS and CDR2 is YFSETQ. The CDR3 is made up of 13 amino acids. Deletions cut 0 bases from V and 8 bases from J, with 8 bases between. DNA for the CDR3: TGCGCCAGCAGCTTGGCGGGGGTCGAAAAACTGTTTTTT. It yields the protein CASSLAGVEKLFF. The full variable domain, in which reference TRBV5-1 and TRBJ1-4 provide the parts outside the CDR3, is KAGVTQTPRYLIKTRGQQVTLSCSPISGHRSVSWYQQTPGQGLQFLFEYFSETQRNKGNFPGRFSGRQFSNSRSEMNVSTLELGDSALYLCASSLAGVEKLFFGSGTQLSVL.

The chain couples TRBV25-1 to TRBJ2-7; no clear D gene. This CDR3 has 13 amino acids. The V gene's germline CDR1 is MGHDK and CDR2 SYGVNS. Trimming took 6 bases from V and 5 from J, leaving 14 bases between them. The CDR3 DNA is TGTGCCAGCAGCAGGCCTCGTATGGACGAGCAGTACTTC. Translation: CASSRPRMDEQYF.

The chain has TRBV27 and TRBJ1-2, with a possible D match to TRBD1 (6 bases). Trimming took off 6 bases at V and 5 bases at J, with 16 bases between the two ends. The CDR3 covers 14 residues. The germline V gene has CDR1 MNHEY and CDR2 SMNVEV (reference sequence). CDR3 region: CASRSVGTPYGYTF. DNA of the CDR3: TGTGCCAGCAGGTCGGTGGGGACACCTTATGGCTACACCTTC.

This chain links TRBV30 with TRBJ1-6; 7 nucleotides line up with TRBD1. V lost 4 bases, J lost 7 bases, and 10 bases stayed unmatched. The CDR3 has 15 amino acids. CDR1 is GTSNPN and CDR2 is SVGIG in the germline V gene (reference sequence). The CDR3 loop reads CAWTPQGTANSPLHF. CDR3 sequence (DNA): TGTGCCTGGACTCCCCAGGGGACAGCGAATTCACCCCTCCACTTT.

The chain carries TRBV28 and TRBJ2-3; 8 bases fit TRBD1. CDR3 length: 17 residues. Germline V lookup: CDR1 MDHEN, CDR2 SYDVKM. The ends lost 10 bases at V and 0 bases at J; junction bases unmatched: 15. CDR3 amino acids: CAIQGANLGPSTDTQYF. The CDR3 DNA sequence: TGTGCCATCCAGGGGGCTAACCTTGGCCCCAGCACAGATACGCAGTATTTT.

The chain has TRBV5-4 and TRBJ2-1; 11 nucleotides line up with TRBD2. The CDR3 covers 17 residues. CDR1 SGHNT and CDR2 YYREEE come from the germline V gene (reference sequence). Trimming at V came to 4 bases and at J to 5 bases, leaving 11 bases not matched to a gene. This CDR3 reads CASSRYLLAGVNNEQFF. The CDR3 DNA reads TGTGCCAGCAGCCGTTATTTACTAGCGGGAGTTAACAATGAGCAGTTCTTC.

This clone was picked up one time. The gene calls are TRBV25-1 and TRBJ2-1; TRBD2 agrees at 8 bases. The CDR3 covers 15 residues. V lost 7 bases, J lost 1 base, and 6 bases stayed unmatched. Germline assignment: CDR1 MGHDK and CDR2 SYGVNS. The CDR3 here is CASTSGSPSYNEQFF. CDR3 nucleotides: TGTGCCAGCACCAGCGGGAGCCCATCCTACAATGAGCAGTTCTTC.